Detailed here is one T cell receptor beta chain. Its matching antigen is unknown. These data belong to a study of graft-versus-host responses after intestinal transplantation. Looking at the study overall: The whole recipient group had anti-thymocyte globulin induction followed by tacrolimus and steroids for about three years.

General study points: Where graft-donor T cell macrochimerism was present, patients had high graft-versus-host to host-versus-graft clonal ratios in allografts. GvH clones occurred in recipient marrow; some first appeared in ileum or blood.

Generated by immunoSEQ multiplex PCR, the TCRdb table keeps only in-frame clones and is missing some. Among 15,000 or so clones listed, 90% to 95% were seen once. The CDR3 is 15 residues long. After removal of 7 bases from V and 6 bases from J, the junction contained 7 bases not matched to a gene. The germline V gene encodes CDR1 ENHRY and CDR2 SYGVKD. The sample consisted of PBMCs, taken 950 to 1,300 days after intestinal transplantation. The TCR sequence derives from a human patient who received an intestinal transplant, so some T cells may come from the graft donor. The V call is TRBV10-3, the J call TRBJ2-1, with 12 bases that match TRBD2. The CDR3 loop is CAITKTSGGSNEQFF. CDR3 nucleotides: TGTGCCATCACCAAAACTAGCGGGGGGTCCAATGAGCAGTTCTTC.